The entry that follows covers one T cell receptor beta chain sequence. What this receptor recognizes is not known. No quality values exist for individual bases; no much larger clone is one base distant. Based on the germline V gene, the CDR1 and CDR2 sequences are LGHNA and YSLEER. Spanning cysteine to phenylalanine, the CDR3 consists of 18 amino acids. The sequence is cut down to CDR3 DNA, 54 bases in frame from base 1. After removal of 0 bases from V and 2 bases from J, the junction retains 6 bases not matched to a gene. The collaborating institutions used their own protocols to collect whole blood in K2EDTA tubes. For TCRbeta analysis, collaborator samples were shipped as frozen whole blood, as isolated PBMCs, or as DNA extracted from either sample type. The immunoSEQ Assay, a bias-controlled multiplex PCR, was used to amplify TCRbeta CDR3 regions from genomic DNA. The authors' analysis ran thus. The number of nucleated cells in each sample was estimated from the amplification of reference gene primers within the assay. To quantify the absolute abundance of each unique TCRbeta CDR3 rearrangement, sequence reads were collapsed and filtered. Productive Simpson clonality was computed per sample as the square root of Simpson's diversity index over productive rearrangements. TCRdb stores this immuneACCESS table with in-frame sequences only. Part of the clones is absent; in the studies checked, under half of the shortfall reflects unresolved V genes, and no reason is known for the rest. That table is the source of V, J and clone size, and D and trimming were worked out from the DNA. The sample records some 180,000 clones, 76% of which are singletons. The biggest ten clones account for just over 8.5% of the sample.

This sample is drawn from a study of blood T cell repertoires in COVID-19 (dated by TCRdb to the early 2020s). With respect to the entire study: Samples from collaborators originated in the United States, Italy and Spain and spanned both the acute and convalescent phases of COVID-19. A de-identified subject ID, COVID-19 status, age in years and sex were almost always included in the sample metadata. Samples were obtained from the ongoing ImmuneRACE study (first 160 participants) and from 1,254 subjects provided by 6 global collaborators. The repertoires were released in a freely available public database intended as a resource for research on the immune response to SARS-CoV-2. Where available, HLA class I and class II types were taken from metadata supplied by the sample provider and were not determined by assay-based typing. Deeply sampled blood TCRbeta repertoires from subjects exposed to, actively infected with, or recovered from COVID-19 were included in the dataset. The prospective study material was composed of cDNA or gDNA derived from T cells, B-cell-depleted T cells, or PBMCs. Broader findings and caveats from the paper: The quantity of clinical and demographic metadata differed by source and by participant and was supplied without curation.

The rearrangement joined TRBV4-3 to TRBJ2-2, with 10 bases matching TRBD2. The sample was peripheral blood. This TCR derives from a woman in her forties or fifties with active or convalescent COVID-19. The DNA reads as follows: TGCGCCAGCAGCCAAGATCTAGCGGGAGTGGATAACACCGGGGAGCTGTTTTTT. The resulting protein is CASSQDLAGVDNTGELFF.